One and the same sample provided the 3 T cell receptor beta chains below, sequenced in a study of blood T cells in healthy people across ages. Together with a sample-barcoded 5' primer, a J-beta primer mix was included in a second PCR lasting roughly 7 to 11 cycles. TCRdb re-derived calls from the 5' RACE reads in MiXCR, one entry per CDR3 protein. The table records 660,000 or so distinct CDR3 sequences, approximately 59% of them present only once. The specimen was blood. These receptors were taken from a man in his 60s in good health.

This clonotype was counted a few times. The CDR3 loop reads CASSQIWTGANSPLHF. The CDR3 nucleotides are TGCGCCAGCAGCCAAATTTGGACAGGGGCTAATTCACCCCTCCACTTT. The V gene is TRBV4-1, the J gene TRBJ1-6, with 9 bases fitting TRBD1. This CDR3 is 16 amino acids long. Germline CDR1 and CDR2: MGHRA and YSYEKL. Losses at the gene ends were 2 bases for V and 6 bases for J; bases not matched to a gene: 5.

The chain has TRBV20-1 and TRBJ1-5; D is unresolved. From germline, CDR1 is DFQATT and CDR2 SNEGSKA (reference sequence). Trimming removed 1 base from V and 7 bases from J, with 11 bases in between. The CDR3 runs 13 residues. The CDR3 DNA reads as TGCAGTGCTAGAGCCGGGGATGGCCAGCCCCAGCATTTT. This gives the protein CSARAGDGQPQHF.

This clonotype appeared a single time. The chain is built from TRBV14 and TRBJ1-6; D is ambiguous. Germline assignment: CDR1 SGHDN and CDR2 FVKESK. The germline V and J ends were trimmed by 3 bases and 5 bases, with 14 bases remaining between them. The CDR3 has 16 residues. The CDR3 sequence: CASSQRPRLNNSPLHF. The CDR3 nucleotides read TGTGCCAGCAGCCAGCGACCGAGATTAAATAATTCACCCCTCCACTTT. Full variable domain (remainder filled in from reference TRBV14 and TRBJ1-6): EAGVTQFPSHSVIEKGQTVTLRCDPISGHDNLYWYRRVMGKEIKFLLHFVKESKQDESGMPNNRFLAERTGGTYSTLKVQPAELEDSGVYFCASSQRPRLNNSPLHFGNGTRLTVT.